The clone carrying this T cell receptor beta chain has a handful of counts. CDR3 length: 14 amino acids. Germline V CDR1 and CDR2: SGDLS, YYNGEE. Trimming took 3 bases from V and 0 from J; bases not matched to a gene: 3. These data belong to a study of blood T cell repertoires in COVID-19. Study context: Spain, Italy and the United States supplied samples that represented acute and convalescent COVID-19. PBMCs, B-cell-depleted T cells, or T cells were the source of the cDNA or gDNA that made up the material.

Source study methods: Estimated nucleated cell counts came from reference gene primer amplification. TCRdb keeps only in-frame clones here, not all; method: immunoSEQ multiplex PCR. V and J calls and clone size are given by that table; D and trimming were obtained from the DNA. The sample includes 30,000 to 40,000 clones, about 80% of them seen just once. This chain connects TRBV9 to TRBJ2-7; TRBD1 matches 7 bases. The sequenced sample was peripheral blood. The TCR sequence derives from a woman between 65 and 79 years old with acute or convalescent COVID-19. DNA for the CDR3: TGTGCCAGCAGCGGCCGGGACAGCTCCTACGAGCAGTACTTC. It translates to CASSGRDSSYEQYF.